This T cell receptor (beta chain) was recovered during a study of regulatory T cells in long-lasting Graves disease. Findings of the study overall: Between persistent patients, roughly 2,600 public clonotypes were shared, exceeding the roughly 1,000 shared between new patients.

Germline lookup yields CDR1 LGHNA and CDR2 YSLEER. The CDR3 has 13 amino acids. The ends were cut back, 0 bases at V and 5 bases at J, with 7 bases in the middle. This clonotype was detected ten times or more. The antigen is not known. Sequencing libraries for TCR beta were prepared with iRepertoire HTBI primers and Arm-PCR of CDR3 regions. TCRdb fed the multiplex PCR reads into MiXCR, producing one record per CDR3 protein. The data hold 360,000 or so distinct CDR3 sequences, with over 15% observed a single time. Time point defined: newly diagnosed GD, antithyroid drugs for less than 3 months. There was RNA extracted from PBMCs, and the TCR library was made from it. American Thyroid Association guidelines defined how Graves' disease was diagnosed. Collection of peripheral blood (roughly 9.3 milliliters) was done using EDTA tubes. The sample was also linked to a second study, of T cells in Graves' hyperthyroidism and ophthalmopathy.

The specimen comprised peripheral blood mononuclear cells (PBMCs), sampled at new diagnosis, from a patient treated with antithyroid drugs. The chain recombines TRBV4-3 with TRBJ2-5; D is unresolved. This receptor was identified in a man aged 35 to 55 with Graves disease. The CDR3 sequence: CASSQDRRETQYF. The CDR3 DNA sequence: TGCGCCAGCAGCCAAGATCGGCGGGAGACCCAGTACTTC.